This passage covers 18 T cell receptor beta chains from one sample sequenced in a study of shared clonotypes between healthy human individuals. The assay was immunoSEQ multiplex PCR, and TCRdb's table has in-frame clones only and misses some. This sample has 450,000 to 600,000 clones, with around 80% found just once. Sequenced sample: PBMCs. These receptor sequences come from a woman aged 40-49 years in good health. Some clones in this sample may be carry-over from other donors' samples.

To note about this clone: A read error is the likely source, as a far larger clone sits one nucleotide away. The chain employs TRBV20-1 and TRBJ1-2; possibly TRBD1 for D (5 bases). The V end lost 5 bases, the J end lost 12 bases, and 16 bases lay between the germline ends. Germline V lookup: CDR1 DFQATT, CDR2 SNEGSKA (reference sequence). This CDR3 is 11 amino acids long. The CDR3 region is CSAEGERRHTF. For the CDR3, the DNA is TGCAGTGCTGAAGGGGAGCGACGCCACACCTTC.

This clone was seen more than once but under ten times. The V and J genes are TRBV18 and TRBJ2-7; 8 positions match TRBD1. CDR1 and CDR2 from the germline V gene are KGHSH and LQKENI. The CDR3 consists of 14 residues. Trimming removed 6 bases from V and 2 bases from J; junction bases left unmatched: 6. CDR3 in amino acids: CASSAGQGTYEQYF. Here the CDR3 DNA reads TGTGCCAGCTCCGCCGGACAGGGCACCTACGAGCAGTACTTC.

A remark on this clone: Other DNA sequences in this specimen translate into the identical CDR3. This sequence joins TRBV18 and TRBJ2-7; D is possibly TRBD1 (6 bases). This CDR3 spans 14 amino acids. Germline lookup yields CDR1 KGHSH and CDR2 LQKENI. V was shortened by 3 bases and J by 2 bases, with 11 bases between the two germline ends. CDR3 coding DNA: TGTGCCAGCTCACCTCGGACAGAAGCCTACGAGCAGTACTTC. The encoded protein is CASSPRTEAYEQYF.

The chain recombines TRBV20-1 with TRBJ1-2; D gene unclear. The CDR3 is 11 amino acids. The germline V and J ends were trimmed by 3 bases and 8 bases, with 10 bases remaining between them. Germline V gene data show CDR1 as DFQATT and CDR2 as SNEGSKA (reference sequence). The CDR3 here is CSAREIWGYTF. The CDR3 nucleotides are TGCAGTGCTAGGGAGATCTGGGGCTACACCTTC.

Only a few counts were recorded for this clone. This sequence joins TRBV7-7 and TRBJ2-3; D gene uncertain. Deletions cut 1 base from V and 4 bases from J, with 9 bases between. CDR3 size: 14 residues. From germline, CDR1 is SSHAT and CDR2 FNYEAQ (reference sequence). The CDR3: CASSLVGSPDTQYF. The CDR3 coding sequence is TGTGCCAGCAGCTTAGTGGGGTCCCCAGATACGCAGTATTTT.

J is TRBJ2-6 and V is TRBV19; D is unresolved. Trimming removed 2 bases from V and 0 bases from J, with 5 bases in between. Per the germline V gene, CDR1 is LNHDA and CDR2 is SQIVND (reference sequence). The CDR3 contains 15 residues. The DNA of the CDR3 is TGTGCCAGTAGTATAAGTGACTCTGGGGCCAACGTCCTGACTTTC. It specifies CASSISDSGANVLTF.

This sequence joins TRBV15 and TRBJ2-1, with 8 bases aligning to TRBD1. The germline CDR1 and CDR2 sequences are LNHNV and YYDKDF (reference sequence). The CDR3 extends over 16 amino acids. Germline trimming cut 0 bases from V and 8 bases from J; bases unmatched to any gene: 9. The CDR3: CATSRDRGPGGDEQFF. The CDR3 DNA follows: TGTGCCACCAGCAGAGATAGGGGGCCAGGGGGCGATGAGCAGTTCTTC. Complete variable domain (other parts from reference TRBV15 and TRBJ2-1): DAMVIQNPRYQVTQFGKPVTLSCSQTLNHNVMYWYQQKSSQAPKLLFHYYDKDFNNEADTPDNFQSRRPNTSFCFLDIRSPGLGDTAMYLCATSRDRGPGGDEQFFGPGTRLTVL.

The chain couples TRBV5-4 to TRBJ2-2, with D maybe TRBD1 (6 bases). CDR1 is SGHNT, CDR2 YYREEE, per germline (reference sequence). The CDR3 totals 14 residues. V was cut by 4 bases and J by 5 bases, with 12 bases left in between. The CDR3 region is CASSEGGSTGELFF. The CDR3 DNA reads as TGTGCCAGCAGCGAAGGGGGTTCTACCGGGGAGCTGTTTTTT.

The CDR3: CASSPFEGGRYNEQFF. In DNA form, the CDR3 reads TGCGCCAGCAGCCCCTTTGAGGGAGGAAGGTACAATGAGCAGTTCTTC. V gene TRBV5-1 combines with J gene TRBJ2-1; the D gene is possibly TRBD2 (6 bases). The CDR3 length is 16 residues. V gave up 4 bases and J gave up 4 bases, with 18 bases separating them. Germline V gene data show CDR1 as SGHRS and CDR2 as YFSETQ. The whole variable domain, filled in from reference TRBV5-1 and TRBJ2-1, reads KAGVTQTPRYLIKTRGQQVTLSCSPISGHRSVSWYQQTPGQGLQFLFEYFSETQRNKGNFPGRFSGRQFSNSRSEMNVSTLELGDSALYLCASSPFEGGRYNEQFFGPGTRLTVL.

This sequence joins TRBV7-6 and TRBJ1-5; D gene unclear. Germline loops: CDR1 SGHVS, CDR2 FNYEAQ. This CDR3 has 14 residues. V was cut by 4 bases and J by 0 bases, with 7 bases left in between. The CDR3 spells CASSSTPSNQPQHF. In DNA form, the CDR3 reads TGTGCCAGCAGCTCGACACCTAGCAATCAGCCCCAGCATTTT.

The V gene is TRBV7-8, the J gene TRBJ1-1; no clear D gene. The CDR3 spans 15 residues. The V gene lost 4 bases and the J gene lost 0 bases, with 12 bases spanning the gap. Germline V gives CDR1 SGHVS, CDR2 FQNEAQ. The chain's CDR3 is CASSSETGMNTEAFF. In DNA, the CDR3 is TGTGCCAGCAGCTCCGAAACTGGGATGAACACTGAAGCTTTCTTT.

V gene TRBV4-2 combines with J gene TRBJ2-2; possibly TRBD2 for D (6 bases). The germline gives CDR1 LGHNA, CDR2 YNFKEQ. V was pared by 4 bases and J by 0 bases, with 15 bases between. The CDR3 totals 17 residues. DNA for the CDR3: TGTGCCAGCAGCCCCCTGGGGGGAGCTACGAACACCGGGGAGCTGTTTTTT. Residues: CASSPLGGATNTGELFF.

The chain combines TRBV7-9 with TRBJ2-7; D might be TRBD1 (6 bases). Trimming pared 3 bases from V and 3 bases from J, leaving 9 bases between. The germline V gene encodes CDR1 SEHNR and CDR2 FQNEAQ (reference sequence). The length of the CDR3 is 13 residues. CDR3 DNA sequence: TGTGCCAGCAGCTTCGAGACAGGCTACGAGCAGTACTTC. The encoded protein is CASSFETGYEQYF.

V usage is TRBV5-1 and J usage is TRBJ2-1; D not certain. The CDR3 is 14 residues long. V dropped 0 bases and J dropped 8 bases, with 12 bases sitting between them. Germline CDR1 and CDR2: SGHRS and YFSETQ. The CDR3, as DNA: TGCGCCAGCAGCTTGGAGGATAGTAGAGATGAGCAGTTCTTC. Translated, it gives CASSLEDSRDEQFF.

The chain combines TRBV2 with TRBJ2-6, with D tentatively TRBD1 (5 bases). Trimming took 6 bases from V and 3 from J, leaving 12 bases between them. Per germline, CDR1 SNHLY and CDR2 FYNNEI. The CDR3 has 15 residues. For the CDR3, the DNA is TGTGCCAGCAGGTGGGCAGGGCTTGGGGCCAACGTCCTGACTTTC. Encoded protein: CASRWAGLGANVLTF.

J is TRBJ2-7 and V is TRBV7-2, with 10 bases fitting TRBD2. CDR1 is SGHTA, CDR2 FQGNSA, per germline. The CDR3 totals 15 residues. With 5 bases clipped from V and 1 base from J, the junction kept 5 bases outside the gene matches. In DNA, the CDR3 is TGTGCCAGCAGCAACGGACTAGCGGTTTCCTACGAGCAGTACTTC. Its translation: CASSNGLAVSYEQYF.

This clone has just one count. The junction shows a germline mismatch at one end, possibly a read error. This CDR3 is also generated by other DNA sequences in the sample. The chain carries TRBV7-3 and TRBJ2-6; 7 positions match TRBD1. Looked up from germline, CDR1 is SGHTA and CDR2 is FQGTGA. The CDR3 consists of 18 residues. The CDR3 coding sequence is TGTGCCAGCAGCCCTCTTGGGACAGCTAATTCTGGGGCCAATGTCCTGACTTTC. It is translated as CASSPLGTANSGANVLTF.

This sequence joins TRBV9 and TRBJ2-2; D ambiguous. The CDR3 loop spans 13 amino acids. V was cut by 0 bases and J by 6 bases, with 6 bases left in between. Looked up from germline, CDR1 is SGDLS and CDR2 is YYNGEE. The CDR3 is CASSVEFAGELFF. The CDR3 nucleotides are TGTGCCAGCAGCGTAGAATTCGCCGGGGAGCTGTTTTTT.